One sample yielded the 5 T cell receptor beta chains listed below, sequenced in a study of T cell changes during pregnancy in multiple sclerosis. Libraries were prepared by immunoSEQ multiplex PCR; TCRdb keeps only in-frame clonotypes and omits some of them. The data contain about 120,000 clones, 90% to 95% of them seen just once; the ten biggest clones take up 1.5% to 1.9%. The source material was peripheral blood, sampled in the third trimester of pregnancy. These receptors came from a female donor with multiple sclerosis, enrolled in a pregnancy study.

This sequence joins TRBV19 and TRBJ2-1; the D is unclear. The germline V gene has CDR1 LNHDA and CDR2 SQIVND (reference sequence). CDR3 size: 13 residues. Trimming pared 3 bases from V and 5 bases from J, leaving 8 bases between. DNA of the CDR3: TGTGCCAGTAGTATCGCGCATAACAATGAGCAGTTCTTC. This gives the protein CASSIAHNNEQFF.

The gene calls are TRBV27 and TRBJ1-2, with 7 nucleotides matching TRBD1. Germline assignment: CDR1 MNHEY and CDR2 SMNVEV (reference sequence). The CDR3 loop spans 13 amino acids. Germline trimming cut 6 bases from V and 4 bases from J; bases unmatched to any gene: 5. CDR3: CASRGTEGYGYTF. The CDR3 region has the DNA TGTGCCAGCAGAGGGACAGAGGGCTATGGCTACACCTTC.

The chain has TRBV27 and TRBJ2-6; no clear D. The CDR3 consists of 14 residues. Germline V CDR1 and CDR2: MNHEY, SMNVEV (reference sequence). V lost 3 bases and J lost 0, with 3 bases in between. In nucleotides, the CDR3 is TGTGCCAGCAGTTTGAGCTCTGGGGCCAACGTCCTGACTTTC. It specifies CASSLSSGANVLTF.

This chain uses TRBV5-1 with TRBJ2-2; no clear D gene. The ends were cut back, 1 base at V and 1 base at J, with 14 bases in the middle. This CDR3 comprises 17 residues. Per the germline V gene, CDR1 is SGHRS and CDR2 is YFSETQ. The CDR3, as DNA: TGCGCCAGCAGCTTGTTAGTGTCCACCCGGAACACCGGGGAGCTGTTTTTT. It translates to CASSLLVSTRNTGELFF.

This chain uses TRBV13 with TRBJ2-3, with D tentatively TRBD2 (7 bases). There are 15 residues in the CDR3. The V and J ends lost 5 bases and 8 bases respectively, with 20 bases between them. Germline lookup yields CDR1 PRHDT and CDR2 FYEKMQ (reference sequence). The CDR3: CASSDLQRGAVTQYF. CDR3 sequence (DNA): TGTGCCAGCAGCGATCTTCAACGGGGGGCGGTTACGCAGTATTTT.